This record concerns one T cell receptor (beta chain) sequence. Its antigen is still unknown. Combining a sample-barcoded 5' primer with a J-beta primer mix, a second PCR ran for roughly 7 to 11 cycles. One entry per CDR3 protein, called by TCRdb with MiXCR from the 5' RACE reads. The repertoire includes about 1.5 million distinct CDR3 sequences, about 42% of them detected once, and less than 5% sits in the top ten. This entry belongs to a study of blood T cells in healthy people across ages. Between the trimmed V and J ends, which lost 5 bases and 4 bases, there was a span of 14 bases. The germline CDR1 and CDR2 sequences are SQVTM and ANQGSEA. There are 13 residues in the CDR3. Points from the study as a whole: Measured against age, TCR beta diversity per million T cells decreased in a roughly linear manner.

The sample was blood. The chain uses TRBV29-1 and TRBJ1-1, with D perhaps matching TRBD1 (5 bases). This TCR was sampled from a woman in her late teens or twenties in good health. The DNA of the CDR3 is TGCAGCGTTCCGGGACGGCTCTCCACTGAAGCTTTCTTT. It yields the protein CSVPGRLSTEAFF.